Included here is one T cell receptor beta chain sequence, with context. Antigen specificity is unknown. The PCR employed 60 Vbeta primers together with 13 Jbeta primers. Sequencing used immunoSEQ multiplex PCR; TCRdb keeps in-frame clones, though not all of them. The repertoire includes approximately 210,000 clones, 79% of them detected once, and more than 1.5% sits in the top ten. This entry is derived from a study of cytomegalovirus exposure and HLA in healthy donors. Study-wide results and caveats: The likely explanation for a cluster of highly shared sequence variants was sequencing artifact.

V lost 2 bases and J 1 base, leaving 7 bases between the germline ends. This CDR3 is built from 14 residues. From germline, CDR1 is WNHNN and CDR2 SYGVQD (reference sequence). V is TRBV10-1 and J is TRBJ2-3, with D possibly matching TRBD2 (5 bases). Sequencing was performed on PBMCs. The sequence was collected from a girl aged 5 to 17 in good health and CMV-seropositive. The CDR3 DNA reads TGCGCCAGCAGTGAGGGGAGTGGCACAGATACGCAGTATTTT. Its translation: CASSEGSGTDTQYF.